This record looks at one T cell receptor beta chain sequence and its context. The sample is drawn from a study of cytomegalovirus exposure and HLA in healthy donors. CDR1 is LNHDA, CDR2 SQIVND, per germline (reference sequence). With 1 base removed from V and 4 bases from J, the gap between germline ends came to 16 bases. The CDR3 runs 16 residues. The PCR employed 60 Vbeta primers together with 13 Jbeta primers. The protocol was immunoSEQ multiplex PCR, while the TCRdb copy is restricted to in-frame clones and leaves out a portion. The sample includes 75,000 to 90,000 clones, 78% seen only once; the top ten take roughly 8.9%.

The chain is built from TRBV19 and TRBJ2-5, with D possibly matching TRBD1 (6 bases). The TCR sequence derives from a woman aged 40 to 55 in good health and CMV-seropositive. The sample comprised PBMCs. The CDR3 here is CASSIGGLQGGETQYF. CDR3 nucleotides: TGTGCCAGTAGTATAGGGGGCCTACAGGGTGGAGAGACCCAGTACTTC.